This T cell receptor beta chain emerged from a study of T-cell memory formation after mild COVID-19. Via MiXCR, TCRdb re-called the 5' RACE reads, giving one row per CDR3 protein. The sample consists of approximately 50,000 distinct CDR3 sequences, roughly an eighth of them appearing once. CDR3 length: 12 residues. Germline-derived CDR1 and CDR2 are SGHDN and FVKESK. V was shortened by 4 bases and J by 7 bases, with 8 bases between the two germline ends. This chain links TRBV14 with TRBJ2-1, with D tentatively TRBD2 (5 bases). The source is a man aged 18 to 30 who had mild COVID-19 (a few samples of this study predate the infection). Cell type and time point are not known. Sequencing was performed on PBMCs or a T cell subset sorted from them (not recorded which). CDR3 sequence: CASSPGTNEQFF. The CDR3, as DNA: TGTGCCAGCAGCCCGGGAACTAATGAGCAGTTCTTC.